The clone carrying this T cell receptor beta chain was recorded once. The data were taken from a study of radiation and T cells in renal cell carcinoma. Time point of the sample: baseline pretreatment blood. As to treatment: 15 Gy SBRT to primary tumor, nephrectomy 4 weeks later. Serial blood draws occurred at baseline and 2 and 4 weeks post-SBRT. Looked up from germline, CDR1 is SGHDT and CDR2 is YYEEEE. Between the trimmed V and J ends, which lost 3 bases and 3 bases, there was a span of 3 bases. This CDR3 has 11 residues. Clones were read by immunoSEQ multiplex PCR, and TCRdb kept only the in-frame ones, dropping some. The data show 45,000 to 65,000 clones, 65% to 85% seen once.

This clonotype was obtained from a man aged 55 to 70 with renal cell carcinoma. The source was blood, collected from a patient whose treatment included radiotherapy and nephrectomy. The rearrangement uses TRBV5-6 and TRBJ2-5; D uncertain. The CDR3 sequence: CASSSKETQYF. The CDR3 DNA reads TGTGCCAGCAGCTCTAAAGAGACCCAGTACTTC.